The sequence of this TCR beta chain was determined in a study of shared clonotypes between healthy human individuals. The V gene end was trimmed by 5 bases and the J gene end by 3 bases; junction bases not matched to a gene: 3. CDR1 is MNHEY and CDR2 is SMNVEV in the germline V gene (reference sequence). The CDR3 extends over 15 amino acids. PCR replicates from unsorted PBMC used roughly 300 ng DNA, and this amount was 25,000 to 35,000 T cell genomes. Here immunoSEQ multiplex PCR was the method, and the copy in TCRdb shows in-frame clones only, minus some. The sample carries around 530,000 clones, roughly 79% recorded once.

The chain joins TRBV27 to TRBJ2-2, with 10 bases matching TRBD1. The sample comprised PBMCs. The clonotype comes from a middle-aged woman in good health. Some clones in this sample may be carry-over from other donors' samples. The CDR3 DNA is TGTGCCAGCAGTACGGACAGGGGGGACACCGGGGAGCTGTTTTTT. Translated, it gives CASSTDRGDTGELFF.